This paragraph covers one T cell receptor (beta chain) sequence. This clone was seen once. It lacks a known antigen. Per-base qualities were not stored, and no clone one base away is much larger. This sample is drawn from a study of Ad26.COV2.S vaccination and SARS-CoV-2 variants (dated by TCRdb to the early 2020s). Regarding the study in general: Donors in the vaccine arm were drawn from COV1001, a multicentre, randomized, double-blind, placebo-controlled phase I-IIa trial testing Ad26.COV2.S in healthy adults. Trial participants were randomized into five groups of five, in which low-dose or high-dose Ad26.COV2.S was given once or twice, or placebo was given on both occasions. Ad26.COV2.S was administered intramuscularly at a dose of 5x10^10 or 1x10^11 viral particles, either as one shot or as two shots given 56 days apart. A total of approximately 32 samples were included in the TCR-sequenced set, comprising roughly 19 Ad26.COV2.S vaccine recipients, 5 placebo recipients and 8 SARS-CoV-2 convalescent individuals. Throughout the experiments and outcome assessment, investigators stayed blinded to trial group allocation. The specificity and breadth of SARS-CoV-2-reactive T cell receptors after Ad26.COV2.S vaccination were assessed by TCRbeta repertoire sequencing. General study outcomes and caveats: Substantial breadth of spike-specific CD8+ and CD4+ T cell responses was reported after vaccination. The study lacked the statistical power to compare responses across vaccine doses or regimens. The authors noted that total T cell responses may have been underestimated by the TCR breadth and depth analyses. Ad26.COV2.S recipients had higher spike-specific TCR breadth than placebo recipients (P = 0.0014). Comparable non-spike TCR breadth was observed between vaccine and placebo recipients, consistent with only spike being contained in the vaccine.

The treatment or condition label, read with the paper, signifies: roughly 20 received Ad26.COV2.S at low or high dose, single or two shots; 5 received placebo; per-sample allocation not given. For vaccine and placebo recipients, the sequenced repertoires came from samples collected on day 63 after the first injection. Between 29 July and 7 August 2020, Cohort 1b enrolled 25 adults aged 18-55 years at one site in Boston, USA. As a vaccine, Ad26.COV2.S was a replication-incompetent adenovirus type 26 vector that expressed a prefusion-stabilized SARS-CoV-2 spike protein derived from the original Wuhan strain. TCRbeta CDR3 regions were sequenced with the immunoSEQ Assay. After extraction, genomic DNA underwent amplification by bias-controlled multiplex PCR, followed by high-throughput sequencing. In the source study's methods: To quantify the absolute abundance of every unique TCRbeta CDR3 region, sequences were collapsed and filtered. T cell fraction was estimated by normalizing TCRbeta template counts to usable DNA, which was measured by amplifying reference genes present in all nucleated cells. Repertoire TCRs were annotated as SARS-CoV-2-specific by exact matching of V gene, CDR3 amino acid sequence and J gene to a known reactive TCR set. MIRA supplied the reference SARS-CoV-2 TCR set, which was filtered for enrichment in COVID-19-positive ImmuneCODE repertoires so that public or cross-reactive TCRs were removed. Using the MIRA antigens, annotated TCRs were further analysed by specific ORF or by position within an ORF. Depth was the summed frequency of annotated unique rearrangements, while breadth was defined as annotated unique rearrangements over total unique productive rearrangements. Two-sided Wilcoxon rank-sum tests were applied when comparing TCR breadth between groups. TCRdb carries this immuneACCESS record with in-frame sequences only. Its versions omit some clonotypes, under half of them owing to an unresolved V gene in the studies checked, with the rest unexplained. That table gives V, J and clone size, and the DNA gave D and trimming. The sample data list roughly 700,000 clones, and around 89% of these were observed just once. The top ten clonotypes cover over 1.3% of the sample.

From a lookup of the germline V gene (reference sequence), CDR1 and CDR2 are WNHNN and SYGVQD. V lost 3 bases and J lost 2 bases, and the count of bases not matched to a germline gene is 7. From the cysteine up to the phenylalanine, the CDR3 has a length of 16 residues. The read is trimmed to its CDR3 DNA, 48 bases read in frame from base 1. The receptor's source is a person aged 18-60 years who received the Ad26.COV2.S COVID-19 vaccine or a placebo. The rearrangement joined TRBV10-1 to TRBJ2-7; TRBD1 aligns with 10 central bases. This specimen consisted of peripheral blood, obtained in a trial of Ad26.COV2.S vaccine versus placebo. The sequenced DNA: TGCGCCAGCAGTGATCCCGCCGGGACAGGGGCCTACGAGCAGTACTTC. It translates to CASSDPAGTGAYEQYF.